This TCR beta chain was documented in a study of tumor-infiltrating lymphocytes in primary liver carcinoma. Findings and caveats of the study: Blood trailed tumors significantly in top-250-clone fraction (p = 0.039).

For each extraction, RNA and DNA were obtained together from about 20-30 mg of unsorted bulk tissue. Every patient in the cohort had a primary liver carcinoma. That carcinoma was treated by surgical resection. This clonotype was seen many times. What it binds is unknown. Germline CDR1 and CDR2: SGHKS and YYEKEE (reference sequence). The length of the CDR3 is 15 residues. V trimming: 0 bases; J trimming: 4 bases; junction bases outside the gene matches: 4. Researchers generated TCR beta cDNA from approximately 500 ng of total RNA, relying on a constant-region primer. Libraries of TCR beta came from three nested multiplex PCR rounds with slightly modified ARM-PCR. For approximately 9 cycles apiece, the opening two PCR rounds ran with TRBV1-TRBV30 forward primers and a C-beta reverse primer. TCRdb re-analysed the multiplex PCR reads in MiXCR, keeping a single row per CDR3 protein. The sample records around 70,000 distinct CDR3 sequences, approximately 70% being singletons.

The V and J genes are TRBV5-5 and TRBJ1-5; 7 bases agree with TRBD1. The receptor was derived from a man aged 35-49 years with primary liver carcinoma and hepatitis B virus infection. The sample consisted of liver tumor tissue from sampling region 4. The subset was: tumor region T4, right-lateral pole. CDR3 amino acids: CASSLGQGWNQPQHF. The CDR3 region has the DNA TGTGCCAGCAGCTTGGGACAGGGTTGGAATCAGCCCCAGCATTTT. Complete variable domain (other parts from reference TRBV5-5 and TRBJ1-5): DAGVTQSPTHLIKTRGQQVTLRCSPISGHKSVSWYQQVLGQGPQFIFQYYEKEERGRGNFPDRFSARQFPNYSSELNVNALLLGDSALYLCASSLGQGWNQPQHFGDGTRLSIL.